The present TCR beta chain was sequenced within a study of tumor-infiltrating lymphocytes in primary liver carcinoma. Total RNA amounting to around 530 ng was the source from which TCR beta cDNA was made with a constant-region primer. Libraries for TCR beta were built through three nested multiplex PCR rounds, which together made up a slightly modified ARM-PCR procedure. Each of the first two PCR rounds ran approximately 11 cycles with TRBV1-TRBV30 forward and C-beta reverse primers. TCRdb fed the multiplex PCR reads into MiXCR, producing one record per CDR3 protein. The table includes almost 200,000 distinct CDR3 sequences, about two thirds detected once. The CDR3 covers 14 residues. The J segment lost 6 bases and the V segment lost 3 bases, leaving 2 bases of the junction unmatched. There are many counts of this clonotype. They got blood RNA out of unsorted whole blood and also pulled out germline DNA.

The chain uses TRBV12-3 or TRBV12-4 and TRBJ2-2, with TRBD1 matching over 9 bases. This sequence was found in a woman in her fifties or sixties with primary liver carcinoma and hepatitis B virus infection. The sample consisted of peripheral blood. Here the CDR3 DNA reads TGTGCCAGCAGTTTGAGACAGGGGGCCGGGGAGCTGTTTTTT. This translates into CASSLRQGAGELFF.